This TCR beta chain was recovered during a study of cytomegalovirus exposure and HLA in healthy donors. Study-wide points: Follow-up analysis later connected one missense variant in DCLRE1C with trimming of TCR beta V- and J-genes.

The PCR made use of 60 Vbeta and 13 Jbeta primers. Sequencing used immunoSEQ multiplex PCR; TCRdb keeps in-frame clones, though not all of them. The repertoire consists of about 150,000 clones, with roughly three fifths occurring once and the leading ten covering less than 2.5%. The length of the CDR3 is 16 residues. Germline assignment: CDR1 SGDLS and CDR2 YYNGEE. Germline trimming cut 4 bases from V and 2 bases from J; bases unmatched to any gene: 5. Note on this clone: What it binds is unknown.

The clonotype originates from a woman in her 40s in good health and CMV-seronegative. The sample was PBMCs. This rearrangement joins TRBV9 to TRBJ2-2; 10 nucleotides match TRBD2. The CDR3 reads CASSPRLAGNTGELFF. As DNA, the CDR3 is TGTGCCAGCAGCCCCCGACTAGCGGGTAACACCGGGGAGCTGTTTTTT.